This TCR beta chain stems from a study of blood T cell repertoires in COVID-19. About the study: COVID-19 samples collected from the United States, Italy and Spain covered acute and convalescent phases.

Using immunoSEQ multiplex PCR, the repertoire was profiled, and TCRdb retains in-frame clones only, with some absent. The sample consists of 170,000 or so clones, more than 75% of them appearing once. Recruited during active infection, patients (from Seattle) were subsequently followed longitudinally. Trimming shortened V by 6 bases and J by 5 bases, and 24 bases separated the two germline ends. Germline CDR1 is SNHLY and CDR2 is FYNNEI. CDR3 length: 17 residues. V gene TRBV2 combines with J gene TRBJ2-3; the D gene is possibly TRBD2 (6 bases). Sequenced: peripheral blood. The receptor was derived from a man aged 60-69 years with COVID-19, enrolled during active disease. The CDR3 sequence: CASRDPGTFSGVDTQYF. CDR3 nucleotide sequence: TGTGCCAGCAGGGATCCCGGGACTTTCTCTGGGGTAGATACGCAGTATTTT.